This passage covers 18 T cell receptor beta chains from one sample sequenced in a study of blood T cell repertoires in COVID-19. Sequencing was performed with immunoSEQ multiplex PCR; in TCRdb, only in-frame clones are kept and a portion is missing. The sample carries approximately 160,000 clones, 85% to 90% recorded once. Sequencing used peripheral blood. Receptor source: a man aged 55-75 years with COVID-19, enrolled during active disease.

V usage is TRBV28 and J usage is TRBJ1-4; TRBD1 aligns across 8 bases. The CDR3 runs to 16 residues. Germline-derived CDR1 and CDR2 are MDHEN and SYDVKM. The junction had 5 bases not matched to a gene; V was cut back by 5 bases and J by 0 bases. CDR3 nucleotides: TGTGCCAGCAGTGGGGGACAGGCTGCAACTAATGAAAAACTGTTTTTT. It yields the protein CASSGGQAATNEKLFF.

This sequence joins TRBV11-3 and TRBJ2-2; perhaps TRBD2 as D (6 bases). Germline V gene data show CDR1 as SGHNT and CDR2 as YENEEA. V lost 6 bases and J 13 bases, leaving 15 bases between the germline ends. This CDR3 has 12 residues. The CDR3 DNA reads TGTGCCAGCAGTAGGACCGGGGGATTGCTGTTTTTT. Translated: CASSRTGGLLFF.

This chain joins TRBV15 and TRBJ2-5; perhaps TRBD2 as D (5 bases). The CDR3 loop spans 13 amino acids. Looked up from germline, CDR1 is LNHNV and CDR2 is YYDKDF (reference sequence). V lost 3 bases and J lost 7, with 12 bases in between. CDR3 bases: TGTGCCACCAGCAGTGACTCCGGAGGGACCCAGTACTTC. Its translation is CATSSDSGGTQYF.

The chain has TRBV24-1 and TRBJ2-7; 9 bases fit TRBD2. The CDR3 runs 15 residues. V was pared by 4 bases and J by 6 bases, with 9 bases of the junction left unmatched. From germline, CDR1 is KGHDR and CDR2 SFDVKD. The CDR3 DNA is TGTGCCACCAGTGACCCCCGTGTGACTAGCGGCGAGCAGTACTTC. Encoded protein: CATSDPRVTSGEQYF.

CDR3: CAWRGVVRGANEKLFF. The CDR3 nucleotides are TGTGCCTGGAGGGGTGTCGTGCGAGGCGCTAATGAAAAACTGTTTTTT. This sequence joins TRBV30 and TRBJ1-4; no firm D call. This CDR3 comprises 16 residues. Trimming removed 3 bases from V and 3 bases from J, with 17 bases in between. The germline V gene encodes CDR1 GTSNPN and CDR2 SVGIG (reference sequence).

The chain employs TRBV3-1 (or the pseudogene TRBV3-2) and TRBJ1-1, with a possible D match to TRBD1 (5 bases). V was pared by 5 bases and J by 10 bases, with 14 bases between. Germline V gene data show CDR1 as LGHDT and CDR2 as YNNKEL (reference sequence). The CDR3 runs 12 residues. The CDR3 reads CASSERRGGAFF. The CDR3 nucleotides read TGTGCCAGCAGCGAAAGGAGGGGCGGAGCTTTCTTT.

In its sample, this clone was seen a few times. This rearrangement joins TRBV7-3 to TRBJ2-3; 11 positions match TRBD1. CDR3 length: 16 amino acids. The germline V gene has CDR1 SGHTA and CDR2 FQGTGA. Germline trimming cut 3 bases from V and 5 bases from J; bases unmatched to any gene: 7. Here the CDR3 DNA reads TGTGCCAGCAGCTTGGAGGGACAGGGGGTTTTAGATACGCAGTATTTT. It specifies CASSLEGQGVLDTQYF. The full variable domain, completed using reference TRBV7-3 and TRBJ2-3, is GAGVSQTPSNKVTEKGKYVELRCDPISGHTALYWYRQSLGQGPEFLIYFQGTGAADDSGLPNDRFFAVRPEGSVSTLKIQRTERGDSAVYLCASSLEGQGVLDTQYFGPGTRLTVL.

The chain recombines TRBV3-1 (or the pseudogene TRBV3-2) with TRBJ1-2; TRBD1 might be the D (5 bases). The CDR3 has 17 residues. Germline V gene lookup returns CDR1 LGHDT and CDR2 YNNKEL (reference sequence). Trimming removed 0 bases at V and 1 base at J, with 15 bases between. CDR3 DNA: TGTGCCAGCAGCCAAGAGGGGGGGAGGGGCATTAACTATGGCTACACCTTC. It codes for CASSQEGGRGINYGYTF.

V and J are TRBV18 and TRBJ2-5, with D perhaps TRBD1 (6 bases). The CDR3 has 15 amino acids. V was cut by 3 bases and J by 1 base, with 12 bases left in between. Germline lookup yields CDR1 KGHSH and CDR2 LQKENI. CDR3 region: CASSPDRYPQETQYF. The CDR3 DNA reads TGTGCCAGCTCACCGGACAGATATCCCCAAGAGACCCAGTACTTC.

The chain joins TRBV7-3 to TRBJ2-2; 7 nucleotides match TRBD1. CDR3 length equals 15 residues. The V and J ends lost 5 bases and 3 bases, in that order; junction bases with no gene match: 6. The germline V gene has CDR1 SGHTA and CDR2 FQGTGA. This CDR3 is CASSRGTADTGELFF. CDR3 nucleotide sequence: TGTGCCAGCAGCCGAGGGACAGCGGACACCGGGGAGCTGTTTTTT.

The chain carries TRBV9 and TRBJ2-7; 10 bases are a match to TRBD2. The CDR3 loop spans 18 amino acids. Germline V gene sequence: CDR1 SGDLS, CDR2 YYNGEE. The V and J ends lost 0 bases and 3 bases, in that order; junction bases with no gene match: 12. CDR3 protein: CASSVEGASGSRSYEQYF. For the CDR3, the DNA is TGTGCCAGCAGCGTAGAGGGGGCTAGCGGGAGTAGGAGCTACGAGCAGTACTTC.

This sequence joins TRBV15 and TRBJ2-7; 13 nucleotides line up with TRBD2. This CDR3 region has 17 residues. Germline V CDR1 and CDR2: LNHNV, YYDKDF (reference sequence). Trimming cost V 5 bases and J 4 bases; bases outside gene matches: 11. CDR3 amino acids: CATSGSGLAGSYYEQYF. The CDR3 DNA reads TGTGCCACCAGCGGATCGGGACTAGCGGGGAGTTATTACGAGCAGTACTTC.

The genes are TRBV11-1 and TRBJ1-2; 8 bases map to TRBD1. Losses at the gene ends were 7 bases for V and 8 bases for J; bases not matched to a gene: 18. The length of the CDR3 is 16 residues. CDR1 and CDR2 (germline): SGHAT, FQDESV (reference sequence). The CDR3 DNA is TGTGCCAGCAACCGTAACGGGCCCGGACAGGGATCCGGCTACACCTTC. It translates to CASNRNGPGQGSGYTF.

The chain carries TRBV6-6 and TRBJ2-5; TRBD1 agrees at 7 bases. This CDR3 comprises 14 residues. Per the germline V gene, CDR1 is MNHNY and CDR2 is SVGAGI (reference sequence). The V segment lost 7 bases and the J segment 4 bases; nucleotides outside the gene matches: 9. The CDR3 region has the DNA TGTGCCAGCAAAAGGGACAGCGACCGAGAGACCCAGTACTTC. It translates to CASKRDSDRETQYF.

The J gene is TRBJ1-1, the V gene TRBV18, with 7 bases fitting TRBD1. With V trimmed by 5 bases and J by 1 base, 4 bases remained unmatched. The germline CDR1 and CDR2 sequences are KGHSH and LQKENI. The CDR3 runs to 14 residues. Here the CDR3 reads CASSAGQTNTEAFF. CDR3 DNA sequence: TGTGCCAGCTCAGCGGGACAGACGAACACTGAAGCTTTCTTT.

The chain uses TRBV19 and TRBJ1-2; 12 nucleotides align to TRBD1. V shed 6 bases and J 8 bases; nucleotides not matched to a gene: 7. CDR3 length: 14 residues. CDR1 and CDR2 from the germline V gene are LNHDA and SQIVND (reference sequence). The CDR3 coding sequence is TGTGCCAGTAGACTAACCGGGACAGGGGGCGGCTACACCTTC. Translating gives CASRLTGTGGGYTF.

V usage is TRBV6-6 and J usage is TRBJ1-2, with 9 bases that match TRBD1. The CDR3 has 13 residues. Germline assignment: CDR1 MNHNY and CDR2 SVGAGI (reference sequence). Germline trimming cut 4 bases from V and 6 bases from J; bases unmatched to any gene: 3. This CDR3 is CASSSRDRDGYTF. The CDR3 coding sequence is TGTGCCAGCAGTTCCCGGGACAGGGATGGCTACACCTTC.

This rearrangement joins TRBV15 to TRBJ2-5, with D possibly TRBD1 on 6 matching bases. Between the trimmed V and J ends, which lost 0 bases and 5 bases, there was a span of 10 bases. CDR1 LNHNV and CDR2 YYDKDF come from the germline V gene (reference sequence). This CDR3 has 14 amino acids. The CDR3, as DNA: TGTGCCACCAGCAGAGACAGGGGCGGGGAGACCCAGTACTTC. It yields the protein CATSRDRGGETQYF.